These 20 T cell receptor beta chains share one sample of origin, sequenced in a study of cytomegalovirus exposure and HLA in healthy donors. It was with 60 Vbeta and 13 Jbeta primers that the PCR ran. Some clones are missing from TCRdb's copy, which holds only in-frame ones; the method was immunoSEQ multiplex PCR. The sample has about 140,000 clones; more than 70% are singletons. What was sequenced was PBMCs. The receptor source for this set is a man aged 45-60 years in good health and CMV-seronegative.

The chain joins TRBV4-2 to TRBJ1-5, with TRBD1 matching over 7 bases. CDR1 LGHNA and CDR2 YNFKEQ come from the germline V gene. The CDR3 runs to 17 residues. V was pared by 3 bases and J by 0 bases, with 8 bases of the junction left unmatched. The CDR3 is CASSQGSGTDSNQPQHF. The CDR3 DNA is TGTGCCAGCAGCCAGGGATCCGGGACAGATAGCAATCAGCCCCAGCATTTT.

This clone is medium-sized in the sample. CDR3 bases: TGCAGCGTTGAGCAGGCCGACTACGAGCAGTACTTC. Translated: CSVEQADYEQYF. The genes are TRBV29-1 and TRBJ2-7; D is unresolved. Trimming cost V 3 bases and J 3 bases, with 9 bases left between them. Germline V gene lookup returns CDR1 SQVTM and CDR2 ANQGSEA. This CDR3 comprises 12 residues.

This chain connects TRBV7-9 to TRBJ2-2, with 8 positions matching TRBD1. Germline CDR1 is SEHNR and CDR2 is FQNEAQ (reference sequence). This CDR3 region has 16 residues. V lost 2 bases to trimming and J lost 3 bases; unmatched junction nucleotides: 5. The CDR3 protein is CASSLRTGIDTGELFF. The CDR3 nucleotides read TGTGCCAGCAGCTTAAGGACAGGGATAGACACCGGGGAGCTGTTTTTT.

The chain is built from TRBV27 and TRBJ1-4; TRBD1 is a possible D gene (5 bases). CDR3 length: 15 amino acids. V was shortened by 5 bases and J by 1 base, with 11 bases between the two germline ends. Germline V gene lookup returns CDR1 MNHEY and CDR2 SMNVEV (reference sequence). The CDR3 DNA follows: TGTGCCAGCAGTCAAGACAGAATAACTAATGAAAAACTGTTTTTT. Amino acid sequence: CASSQDRITNEKLFF.

This clone was recorded a few times. This chain links TRBV19 with TRBJ1-5; 9 nucleotides agree with TRBD1. The germline CDR1 and CDR2 sequences are LNHDA and SQIVND (reference sequence). This CDR3 is built from 15 residues. The ends lost 5 bases at V and 0 bases at J; junction bases unmatched: 2. The CDR3 loop reads CASSGTGYSNQPQHF. DNA for the CDR3: TGTGCCAGTAGTGGGACAGGGTATAGCAATCAGCCCCAGCATTTT. The complete variable domain, with remaining parts taken from reference TRBV19 and TRBJ1-5, reads DGGITQSPKYLFRKEGQNVTLSCEQNLNHDAMYWYRQDPGQGLRLIYYSQIVNDFQKGDIAEGYSVSREKKESFPLTVTSAQKNPTAFYLCASSGTGYSNQPQHFGDGTRLSIL.

This clone has just a few counts. The chain recombines TRBV13 with TRBJ1-2, with TRBD1 identical over 7 bases. Germline-derived CDR1 and CDR2 are PRHDT and FYEKMQ (reference sequence). CDR3 length equals 13 residues. The V segment lost 5 bases and the J segment 4 bases; nucleotides outside the gene matches: 4. As DNA, the CDR3 is TGTGCCAGCAGCCCGGGACAGTCCTATGGCTACACCTTC. Translation: CASSPGQSYGYTF.

The V gene is TRBV7-7, the J gene TRBJ2-1, with D hard to call. Trimming shortened V by 5 bases and J by 0 bases, and 11 bases separated the two germline ends. The CDR3 runs to 15 residues. Germline V gene data show CDR1 as SSHAT and CDR2 as FNYEAQ (reference sequence). DNA for the CDR3: TGTGCCAGCAGCCGTACTAAAAGCTCCTACAATGAGCAGTTCTTC. Translated: CASSRTKSSYNEQFF.

Only a few counts were recorded for this clone. The chain has TRBV2 and TRBJ2-7, with 7 bases fitting TRBD1. The CDR3 length is 13 residues. Looked up from germline, CDR1 is SNHLY and CDR2 is FYNNEI. Trimming removed 10 bases from V and 2 bases from J; junction bases left unmatched: 8. CDR3 loop: CATRQGPTYEQYF. The CDR3 DNA sequence: TGTGCCACCCGACAGGGTCCAACCTACGAGCAGTACTTC.

This rearrangement joins TRBV28 to TRBJ2-5; 7 positions match TRBD1. The V and J ends lost 6 bases and 1 base, in that order; junction bases with no gene match: 5. CDR1 and CDR2 from the germline V gene are MDHEN and SYDVKM. This CDR3 spans 14 amino acids. CDR3 protein: CASSDRVTQETQYF. The CDR3 DNA reads as TGTGCCAGCAGCGACAGGGTAACCCAAGAGACCCAGTACTTC. Together with reference TRBV28 and TRBJ2-5, the CDR3 gives the full variable domain: DVKVTQSSRYLVKRTGEKVFLECVQDMDHENMFWYRQDPGLGLRLIYFSYDVKMKEKGDIPEGYSVSREKKERFSLILESASTNQTSMYLCASSDRVTQETQYFGPGTRLLVL.

The rearrangement links TRBV29-1 to TRBJ2-1; D is undetermined. Germline V lookup: CDR1 SQVTM, CDR2 ANQGSEA. This CDR3 has 12 amino acids. Deletions cut 3 bases from V and 10 bases from J, with 13 bases between. This CDR3 reads CSVDLSWSEQFF. The CDR3 nucleotides are TGCAGCGTTGATTTGAGTTGGAGCGAGCAGTTCTTC.

The V and J genes are TRBV19 and TRBJ2-2, with D perhaps matching TRBD1 (5 bases). V was cut by 4 bases and J by 5 bases, with 11 bases left in between. Per the germline V gene, CDR1 is LNHDA and CDR2 is SQIVND (reference sequence). This CDR3 has 14 amino acids. The CDR3 loop is CASSSLGPTGELFF. DNA for the CDR3: TGTGCCAGTAGTAGTCTGGGGCCAACCGGGGAGCTGTTTTTT.

V usage is TRBV19 and J usage is TRBJ1-2; D remains ambiguous. The CDR3 is 13 amino acids. V shed 1 base and J shed 1 base, with 4 bases lying between them. Germline V CDR1 and CDR2: LNHDA, SQIVND (reference sequence). The CDR3: CASSIANNYGYTF. The CDR3 bases are TGTGCCAGTAGTATAGCTAATAACTATGGCTACACCTTC.

The rearrangement uses TRBV11-3 and TRBJ2-3, with a possible D match to TRBD2 (5 bases). The germline gives CDR1 SGHNT, CDR2 YENEEA. The CDR3 covers 16 residues. Trimming removed 1 base at V and 3 bases at J, with 14 bases between. The CDR3: CASSLGTWEKTDTQYF. The CDR3 nucleotides read TGTGCCAGCAGCTTAGGTACGTGGGAGAAGACAGATACGCAGTATTTT.

The CDR3: CASSPPSGTVSEQYF. CDR3 coding DNA: TGTGCCAGCTCACCACCATCAGGGACAGTCAGCGAGCAGTACTTC. The chain has TRBV18 and TRBJ2-7; 7 nucleotides agree with TRBD1. Germline CDR1 is KGHSH and CDR2 is LQKENI. V lost 0 bases, J lost 6 bases, and 8 bases stayed unmatched. This CDR3 is 15 amino acids long.

This clone has more than one count but fewer than ten. This chain joins TRBV19 and TRBJ2-4, with a weak D call TRBD1 (6 bases). V gave up 10 bases and J gave up 7 bases, with 20 bases separating them. CDR1 and CDR2 from the germline V gene are LNHDA and SQIVND (reference sequence). The CDR3 loop spans 14 amino acids. CDR3 nucleotides: TGTGCCACTCAATGGGGGCCTACCGGGAACATTCAGTACTTC. Translated, it gives CATQWGPTGNIQYF.

This chain uses TRBV7-2 with TRBJ2-4, with 14 bases aligning to TRBD2. Germline CDR1 and CDR2: SGHTA and FQGNSA. The J segment lost 7 bases and the V segment lost 3 bases, leaving 5 bases of the junction unmatched. The CDR3 totals 16 residues. CDR3 DNA sequence: TGTGCCAGCAGCTTTAGGACTAGCGGGGGGAGGAACATTCAGTACTTC. Translation: CASSFRTSGGRNIQYF.

The chain recombines TRBV30 with TRBJ2-1; no firm D call. The CDR3 covers 15 residues. The germline gives CDR1 GTSNPN, CDR2 SVGIG (reference sequence). V lost 0 bases to trimming and J lost 8 bases, with 17 bases between them. This CDR3 is CAWSVRFPSRDEQFF. CDR3 coding DNA: TGTGCCTGGAGTGTACGATTTCCTTCTCGCGATGAGCAGTTCTTC.

This chain joins TRBV28 and TRBJ2-2; 10 bases align to TRBD2. The junction had 12 bases not matched to a gene; V was cut back by 7 bases and J by 7 bases. Germline V gene sequence: CDR1 MDHEN, CDR2 SYDVKM. This CDR3 has 16 amino acids. The CDR3 sequence is CASNPAGTSVVGELFF. The DNA for the CDR3 is TGTGCCAGCAACCCGGCCGGGACTAGCGTGGTCGGGGAGCTGTTTTTT.

This chain connects TRBV10-3 to TRBJ2-5; 8 bases fit TRBD1. V lost 2 bases, J lost 0 bases, and 2 bases stayed unmatched. CDR1 is ENHRY, CDR2 SYGVKD, per germline. CDR3 length: 15 amino acids. The CDR3 reads CAISEPTGDQETQYF. The CDR3 DNA sequence: TGTGCCATCAGTGAGCCGACAGGGGACCAAGAGACCCAGTACTTC.

V and J are TRBV7-2 and TRBJ2-5; the match to TRBD1 covers 9 bases. J was trimmed by 7 bases and V by 5 bases; bases with no gene match: 11. There are 15 residues in the CDR3. The V gene's germline CDR1 is SGHTA and CDR2 FQGNSA. CDR3 residues: CASSNLGQGPGTQYF. CDR3 DNA: TGTGCCAGCAGCAACCTGGGACAGGGCCCGGGGACCCAGTACTTC.